This T cell receptor (beta chain) was sequenced in a study of immune evolution from preneoplasia to lung adenocarcinoma. Study information: HLA loss of heterozygosity: about 7% AIS, 15% MIA, more than 25% ADC, none AAH.

In regard to this clone: Its antigen is not identified.

V lost 4 bases to trimming and J lost 6 bases, with 9 bases between them. CDR1 and CDR2 (germline): SGHTA, FQGNSA. CDR3 length: 13 residues. This table comes from immunoSEQ multiplex PCR, and its TCRdb copy is limited to in-frame clones, with some not included. Of roughly 11,000 clones listed, roughly 88% were seen once; the top ten hold about 3.5%. General observations from the study: Highest clonality occurred in KRAS-mutant, not EGFR-mutant or double wild-type, nodules.

Input material: FFPE invasive lung adenocarcinoma tissue. The chain uses TRBV7-2 and TRBJ2-2, with D maybe TRBD2 (6 bases). The receptor's source is a person aged 70 to 85 with invasive lung adenocarcinoma. The CDR3 is CASSWDLAGELFF. CDR3 in DNA: TGTGCCAGCAGCTGGGACTTAGCCGGGGAGCTGTTTTTT.